This entry is about one TCR beta chain. Its antigen remains unidentified. V was trimmed by 3 bases and J by 5 bases, leaving 13 bases between them. CDR3 length: 14 amino acids. Germline values: CDR1 LNHDA, CDR2 SQIVND (reference sequence). This specimen belongs to a study of cytomegalovirus exposure and HLA in healthy donors. Study overall: About 179 million T cells yielded more than 90 million unique TCR beta sequences in earlier analysis.

Whole-study results and caveats: A few CMV-associated chains were confirmed in vitro to be specific for CMV antigens.

With 60 Vbeta and 13 Jbeta primers, the PCR was carried out. Using immunoSEQ multiplex PCR, the repertoire was profiled, and TCRdb retains in-frame clones only, with some absent. The sample shows under 200,000 clones, 82% of them seen only once. This TCR was recovered from a girl aged 2-10 years in good health and CMV-seropositive. The rearrangement links TRBV19 to TRBJ2-5; D ambiguous. Material for sequencing was PBMCs. The CDR3 region is CASSIWLQWETQYF. As DNA, the CDR3 is TGTGCCAGTAGTATCTGGCTACAGTGGGAGACCCAGTACTTC.